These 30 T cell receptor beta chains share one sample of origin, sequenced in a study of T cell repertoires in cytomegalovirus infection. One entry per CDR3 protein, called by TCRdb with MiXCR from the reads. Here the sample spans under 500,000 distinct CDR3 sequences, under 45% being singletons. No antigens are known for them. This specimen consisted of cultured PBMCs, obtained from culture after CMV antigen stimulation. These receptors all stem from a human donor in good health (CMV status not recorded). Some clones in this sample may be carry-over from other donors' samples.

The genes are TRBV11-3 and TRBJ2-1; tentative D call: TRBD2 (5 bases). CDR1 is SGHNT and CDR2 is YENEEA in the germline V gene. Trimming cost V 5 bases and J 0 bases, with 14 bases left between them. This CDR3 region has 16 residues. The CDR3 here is CASSRSVASSYNEQFF. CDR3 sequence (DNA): TGTGCCAGCAGCAGAAGCGTAGCGAGCTCCTACAATGAGCAGTTCTTC.

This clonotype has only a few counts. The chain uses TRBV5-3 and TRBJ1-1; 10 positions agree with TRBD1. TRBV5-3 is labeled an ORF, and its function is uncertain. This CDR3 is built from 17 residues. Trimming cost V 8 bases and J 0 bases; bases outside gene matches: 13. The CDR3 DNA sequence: TGTGCCAGCAGCCCAGTCCCGGGACAGGGGATGAACACTGAAGCTTTCTTT. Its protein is CASSPVPGQGMNTEAFF.

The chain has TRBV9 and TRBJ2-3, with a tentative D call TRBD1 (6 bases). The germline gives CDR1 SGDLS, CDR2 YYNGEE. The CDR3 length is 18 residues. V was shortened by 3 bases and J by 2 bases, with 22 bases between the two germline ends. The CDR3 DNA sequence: TGTGCCAGCAGCGCCCCCCTTCACACAGGGACGGTCACAGATACGCAGTATTTT. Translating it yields CASSAPLHTGTVTDTQYF.

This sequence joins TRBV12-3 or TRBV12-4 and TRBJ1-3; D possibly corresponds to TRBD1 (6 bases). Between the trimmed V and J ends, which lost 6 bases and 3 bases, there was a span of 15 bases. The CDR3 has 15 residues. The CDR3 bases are TGTGCCAGCAGCACCCTTCACAGGGATGGAAACACCATATATTTT. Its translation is CASSTLHRDGNTIYF.

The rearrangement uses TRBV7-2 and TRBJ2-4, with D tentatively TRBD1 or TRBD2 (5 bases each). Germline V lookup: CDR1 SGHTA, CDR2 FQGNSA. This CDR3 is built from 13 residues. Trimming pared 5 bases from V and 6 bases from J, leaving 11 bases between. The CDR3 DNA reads TGTGCCAGCAGCGTAAAGGGGACAAACATTCAGTACTTC. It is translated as CASSVKGTNIQYF.

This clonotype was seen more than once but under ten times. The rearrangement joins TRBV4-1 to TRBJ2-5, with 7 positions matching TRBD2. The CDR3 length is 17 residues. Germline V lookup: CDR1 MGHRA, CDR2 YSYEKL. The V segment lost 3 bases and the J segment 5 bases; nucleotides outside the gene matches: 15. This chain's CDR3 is CASSQTARLGEGETQYF. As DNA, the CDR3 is TGCGCCAGCAGCCAGACCGCGAGACTGGGGGAGGGGGAGACCCAGTACTTC.

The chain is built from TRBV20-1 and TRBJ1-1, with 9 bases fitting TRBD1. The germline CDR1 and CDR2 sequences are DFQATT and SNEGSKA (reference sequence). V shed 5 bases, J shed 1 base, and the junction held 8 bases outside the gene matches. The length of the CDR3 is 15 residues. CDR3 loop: CSALPGQGSNTEAFF. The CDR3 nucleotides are TGCAGTGCTCTTCCGGGACAGGGATCGAACACTGAAGCTTTCTTT.

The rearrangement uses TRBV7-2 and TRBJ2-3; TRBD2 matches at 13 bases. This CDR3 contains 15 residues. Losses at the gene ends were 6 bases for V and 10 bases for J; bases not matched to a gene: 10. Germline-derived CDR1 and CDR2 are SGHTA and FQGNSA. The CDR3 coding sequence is TGTGCCAGCAGGGGCGGACTAGCGGGGGCTAAGGCGCAGTATTTT. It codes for CASRGGLAGAKAQYF.

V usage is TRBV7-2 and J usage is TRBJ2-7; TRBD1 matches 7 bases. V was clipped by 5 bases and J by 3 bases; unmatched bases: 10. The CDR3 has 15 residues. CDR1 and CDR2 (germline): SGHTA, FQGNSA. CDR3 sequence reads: CASSLEGQSLYEQYF. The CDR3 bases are TGTGCCAGCAGCCTAGAGGGACAGTCACTCTACGAGCAGTACTTC.

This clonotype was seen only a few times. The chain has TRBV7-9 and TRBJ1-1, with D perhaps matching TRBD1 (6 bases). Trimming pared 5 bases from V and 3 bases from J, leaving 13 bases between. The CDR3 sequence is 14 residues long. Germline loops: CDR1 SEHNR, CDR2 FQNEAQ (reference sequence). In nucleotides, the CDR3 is TGTGCCAGCAGCAGTACAGGGAGGGACACTGAAGCTTTCTTT. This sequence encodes CASSSTGRDTEAFF.

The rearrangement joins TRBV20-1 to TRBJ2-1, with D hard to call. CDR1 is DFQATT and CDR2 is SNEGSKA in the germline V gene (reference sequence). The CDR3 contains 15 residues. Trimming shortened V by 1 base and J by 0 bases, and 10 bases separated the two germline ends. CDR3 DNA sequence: TGCAGTGCTAGAGGCCTCCCGAGCTCCTACAATGAGCAGTTCTTC. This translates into CSARGLPSSYNEQFF.

The DNA of the CDR3 is TGTGCCATCAGTGTGCAGGGGGCAAACTCACCCCTCCACTTT. Its translation is CAISVQGANSPLHF. This chain connects TRBV10-3 to TRBJ1-6; TRBD1 aligns across 8 bases. CDR1 and CDR2 from the germline V gene are ENHRY and SYGVKD. V was pared by 4 bases and J by 10 bases, with 6 bases of the junction left unmatched. The CDR3 consists of 14 residues.

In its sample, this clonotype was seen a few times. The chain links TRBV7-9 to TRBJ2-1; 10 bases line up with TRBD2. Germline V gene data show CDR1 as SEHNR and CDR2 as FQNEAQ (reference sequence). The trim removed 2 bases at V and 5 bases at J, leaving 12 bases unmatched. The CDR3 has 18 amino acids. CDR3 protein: CASSLKAGGRPVNNEQFF. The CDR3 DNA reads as TGTGCCAGCAGCTTAAAAGCGGGGGGGCGGCCGGTGAACAATGAGCAGTTCTTC. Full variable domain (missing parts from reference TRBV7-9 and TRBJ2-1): DTGVSQNPRHKITKRGQNVTFRCDPISEHNRLYWYRQTLGQGPEFLTYFQNEAQLEKSRLLSDRFSAERPKGSFSTLEIQRTEQGDSAMYLCASSLKAGGRPVNNEQFFGPGTRLTVL.

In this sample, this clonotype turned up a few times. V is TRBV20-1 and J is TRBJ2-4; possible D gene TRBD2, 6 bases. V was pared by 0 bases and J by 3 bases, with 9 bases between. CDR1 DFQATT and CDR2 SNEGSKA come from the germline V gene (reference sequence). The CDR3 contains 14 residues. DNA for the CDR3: TGCAGTGCTAGAGATAGCGGAAACAAAAACATTCAGTACTTC. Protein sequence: CSARDSGNKNIQYF.

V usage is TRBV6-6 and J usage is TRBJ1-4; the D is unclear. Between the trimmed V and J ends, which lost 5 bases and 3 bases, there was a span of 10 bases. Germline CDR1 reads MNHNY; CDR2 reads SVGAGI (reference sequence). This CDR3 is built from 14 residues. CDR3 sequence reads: CASSIRLSNEKLFF. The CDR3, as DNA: TGTGCCAGCAGTATCAGGCTGTCTAATGAAAAACTGTTTTTT.

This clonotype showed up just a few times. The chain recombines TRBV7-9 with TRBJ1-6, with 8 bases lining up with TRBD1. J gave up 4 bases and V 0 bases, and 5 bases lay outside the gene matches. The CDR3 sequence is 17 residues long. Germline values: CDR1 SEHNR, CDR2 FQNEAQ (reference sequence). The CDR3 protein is CASSLAPGTGYNSPLHF. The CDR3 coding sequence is TGTGCCAGCAGCTTAGCACCGGGGACAGGATATAATTCACCCCTCCACTTT.

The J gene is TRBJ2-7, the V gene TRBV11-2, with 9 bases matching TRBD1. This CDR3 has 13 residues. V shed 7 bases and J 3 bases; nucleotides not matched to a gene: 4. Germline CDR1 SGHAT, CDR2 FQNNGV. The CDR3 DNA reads TGTGCCAGCACCGGGACAGGGTACTACGAGCAGTACTTC. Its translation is CASTGTGYYEQYF.

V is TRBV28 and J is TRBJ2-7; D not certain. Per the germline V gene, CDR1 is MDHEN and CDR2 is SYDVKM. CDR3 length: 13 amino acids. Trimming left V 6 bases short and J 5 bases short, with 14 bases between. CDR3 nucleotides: TGTGCCAGCAGGCTAGGCATCCGAGACGAGCAGTACTTC. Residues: CASRLGIRDEQYF.

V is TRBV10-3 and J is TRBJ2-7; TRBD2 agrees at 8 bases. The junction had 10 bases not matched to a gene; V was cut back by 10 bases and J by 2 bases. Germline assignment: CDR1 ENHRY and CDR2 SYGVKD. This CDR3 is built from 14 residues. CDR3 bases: TGTGCCACAACCGGGAGGGAAAGTACCTACGAGCAGTACTTC. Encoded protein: CATTGRESTYEQYF.

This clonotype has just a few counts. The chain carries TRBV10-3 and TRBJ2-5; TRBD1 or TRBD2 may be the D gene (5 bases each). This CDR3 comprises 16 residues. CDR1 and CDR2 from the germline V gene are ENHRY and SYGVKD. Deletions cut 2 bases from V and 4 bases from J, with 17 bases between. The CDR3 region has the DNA TGTGCCATCAGTGAGACCAGGGCGAGGAGCGGAGAGACCCAGTACTTC. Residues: CAISETRARSGETQYF.

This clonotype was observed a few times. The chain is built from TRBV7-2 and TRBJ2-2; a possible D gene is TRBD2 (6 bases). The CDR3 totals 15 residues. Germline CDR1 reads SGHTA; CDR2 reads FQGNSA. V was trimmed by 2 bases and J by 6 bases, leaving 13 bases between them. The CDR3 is CASSLRSGVPGELFF. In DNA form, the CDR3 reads TGTGCCAGCAGCTTAAGGTCGGGGGTCCCCGGGGAGCTGTTTTTT.

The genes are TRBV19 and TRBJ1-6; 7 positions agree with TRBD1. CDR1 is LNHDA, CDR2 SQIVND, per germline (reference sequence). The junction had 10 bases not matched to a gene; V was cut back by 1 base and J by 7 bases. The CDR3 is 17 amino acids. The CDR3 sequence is CASSIAGTARVNSPLHF. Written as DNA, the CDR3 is TGTGCCAGTAGTATAGCAGGGACAGCGAGGGTGAATTCACCCCTCCACTTT.

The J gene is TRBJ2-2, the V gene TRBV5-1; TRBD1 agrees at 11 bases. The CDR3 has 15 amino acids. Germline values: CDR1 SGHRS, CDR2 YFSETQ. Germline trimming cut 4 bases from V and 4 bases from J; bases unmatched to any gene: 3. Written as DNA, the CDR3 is TGCGCCAGCAGCCAGGGACAGGGGGTCACCGGGGAGCTGTTTTTT. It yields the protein CASSQGQGVTGELFF.

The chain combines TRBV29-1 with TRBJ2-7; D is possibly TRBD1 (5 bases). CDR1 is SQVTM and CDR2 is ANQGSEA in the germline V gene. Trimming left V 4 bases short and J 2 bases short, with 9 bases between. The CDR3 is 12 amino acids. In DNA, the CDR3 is TGCAGCGTTGGACAGAACGCCTACGAGCAGTACTTC. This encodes CSVGQNAYEQYF.

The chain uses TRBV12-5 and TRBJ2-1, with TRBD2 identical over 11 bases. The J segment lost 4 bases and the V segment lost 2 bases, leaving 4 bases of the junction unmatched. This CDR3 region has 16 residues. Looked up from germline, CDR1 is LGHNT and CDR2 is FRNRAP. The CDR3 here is CASGLSLAGGYNEQFF. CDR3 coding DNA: TGTGCTAGTGGTTTGAGTCTAGCGGGGGGTTACAATGAGCAGTTCTTC.

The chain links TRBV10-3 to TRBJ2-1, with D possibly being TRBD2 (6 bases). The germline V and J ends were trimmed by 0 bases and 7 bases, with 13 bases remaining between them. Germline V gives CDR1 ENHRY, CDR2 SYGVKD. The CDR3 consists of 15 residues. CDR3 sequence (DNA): TGTGCCATCAGTGAGTCTGAGGGAGGAAGGAATGAGCAGTTCTTC. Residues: CAISESEGGRNEQFF.

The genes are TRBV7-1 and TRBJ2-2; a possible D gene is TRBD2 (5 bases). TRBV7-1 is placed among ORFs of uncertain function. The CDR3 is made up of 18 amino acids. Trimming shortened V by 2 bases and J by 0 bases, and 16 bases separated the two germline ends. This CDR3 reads CASSSLSQAVPNTGELFF. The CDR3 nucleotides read TGTGCCAGCAGCTCACTATCGCAAGCGGTCCCGAACACCGGGGAGCTGTTTTTT.

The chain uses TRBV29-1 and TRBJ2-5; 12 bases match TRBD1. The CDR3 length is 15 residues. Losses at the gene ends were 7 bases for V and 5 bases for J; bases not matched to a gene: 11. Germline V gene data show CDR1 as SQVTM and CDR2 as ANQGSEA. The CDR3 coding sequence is TGCAGCGCCAGCCCCGGGACAGGGGGCGGTGAGACCCAGTACTTC. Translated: CSASPGTGGGETQYF.

CDR3 residues: CASSSGASGRAVDNEQFF. In DNA form, the CDR3 reads TGCGCCAGCAGCTCGGGGGCTAGCGGGAGGGCCGTAGACAATGAGCAGTTCTTC. The J gene is TRBJ2-1, the V gene TRBV4-3, with TRBD2 matching 12 bases. CDR1 is LGHNA, CDR2 YSLEER, per germline. The trim removed 5 bases at V and 5 bases at J, leaving 13 bases unmatched. The CDR3 covers 18 residues.

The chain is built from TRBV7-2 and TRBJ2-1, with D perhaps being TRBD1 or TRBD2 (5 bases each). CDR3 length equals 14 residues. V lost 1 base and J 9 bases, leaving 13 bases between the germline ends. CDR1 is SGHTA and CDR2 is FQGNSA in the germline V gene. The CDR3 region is CASSLVGPGPEQFF. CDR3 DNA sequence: TGTGCCAGCAGCTTAGTTGGGCCGGGACCTGAGCAGTTCTTC.